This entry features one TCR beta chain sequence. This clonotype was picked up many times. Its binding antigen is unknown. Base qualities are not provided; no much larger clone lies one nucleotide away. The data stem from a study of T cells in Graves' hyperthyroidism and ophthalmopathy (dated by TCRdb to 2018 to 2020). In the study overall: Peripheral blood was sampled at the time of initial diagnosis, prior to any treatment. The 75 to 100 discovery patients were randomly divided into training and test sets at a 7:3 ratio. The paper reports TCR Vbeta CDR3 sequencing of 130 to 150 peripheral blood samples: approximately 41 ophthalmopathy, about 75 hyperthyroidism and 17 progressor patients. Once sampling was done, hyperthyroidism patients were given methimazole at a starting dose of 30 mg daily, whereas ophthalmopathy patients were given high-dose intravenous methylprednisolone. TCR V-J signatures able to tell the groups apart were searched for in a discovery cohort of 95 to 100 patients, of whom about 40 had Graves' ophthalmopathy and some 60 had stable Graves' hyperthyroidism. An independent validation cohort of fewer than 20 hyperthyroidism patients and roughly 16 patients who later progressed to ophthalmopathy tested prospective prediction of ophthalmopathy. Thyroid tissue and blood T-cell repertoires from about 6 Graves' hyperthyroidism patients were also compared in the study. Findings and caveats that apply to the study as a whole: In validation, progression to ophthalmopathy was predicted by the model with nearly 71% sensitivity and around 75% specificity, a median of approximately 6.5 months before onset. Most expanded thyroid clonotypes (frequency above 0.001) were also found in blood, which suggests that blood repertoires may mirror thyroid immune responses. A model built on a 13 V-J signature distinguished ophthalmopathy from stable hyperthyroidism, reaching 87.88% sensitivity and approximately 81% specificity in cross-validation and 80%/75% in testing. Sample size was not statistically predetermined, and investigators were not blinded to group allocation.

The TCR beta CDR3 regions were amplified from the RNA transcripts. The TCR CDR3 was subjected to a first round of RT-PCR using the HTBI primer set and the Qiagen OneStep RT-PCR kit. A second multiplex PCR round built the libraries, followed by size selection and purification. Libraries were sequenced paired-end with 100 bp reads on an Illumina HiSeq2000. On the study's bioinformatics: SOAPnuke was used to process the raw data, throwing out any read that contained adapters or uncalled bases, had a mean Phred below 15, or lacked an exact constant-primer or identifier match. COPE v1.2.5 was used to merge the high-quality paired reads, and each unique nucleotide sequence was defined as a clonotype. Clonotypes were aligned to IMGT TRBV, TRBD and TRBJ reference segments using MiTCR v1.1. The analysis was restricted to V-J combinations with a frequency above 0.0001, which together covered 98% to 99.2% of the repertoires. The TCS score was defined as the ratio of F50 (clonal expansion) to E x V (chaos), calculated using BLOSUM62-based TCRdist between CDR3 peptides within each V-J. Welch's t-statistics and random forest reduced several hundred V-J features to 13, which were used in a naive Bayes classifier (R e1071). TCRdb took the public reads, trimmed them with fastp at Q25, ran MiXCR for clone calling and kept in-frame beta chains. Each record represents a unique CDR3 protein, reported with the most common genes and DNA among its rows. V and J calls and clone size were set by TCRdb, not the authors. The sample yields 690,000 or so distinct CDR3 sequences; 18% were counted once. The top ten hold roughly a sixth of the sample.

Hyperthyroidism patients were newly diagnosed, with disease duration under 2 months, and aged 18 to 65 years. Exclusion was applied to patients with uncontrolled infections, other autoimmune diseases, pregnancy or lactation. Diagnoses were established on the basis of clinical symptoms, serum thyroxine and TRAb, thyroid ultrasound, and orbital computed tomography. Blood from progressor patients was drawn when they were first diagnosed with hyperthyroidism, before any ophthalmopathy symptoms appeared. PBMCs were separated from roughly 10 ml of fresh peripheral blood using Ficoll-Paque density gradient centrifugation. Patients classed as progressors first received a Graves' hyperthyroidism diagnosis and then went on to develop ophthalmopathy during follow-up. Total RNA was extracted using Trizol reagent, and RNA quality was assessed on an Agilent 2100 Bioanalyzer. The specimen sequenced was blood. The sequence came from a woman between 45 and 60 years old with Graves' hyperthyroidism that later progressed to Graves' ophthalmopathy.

The CDR3 here reads CASSLVADQETQYF. The DNA sequence follows: TGTGCCAGCAGCTTGGTGGCTGATCAAGAGACCCAGTACTTC. The V and J genes are TRBV5-4 and TRBJ2-5, with the D segment identity uncertain. The junction carries 8 bases between V and J, which are trimmed by 0 bases and 2 bases respectively. The CDR3, cysteine through phenylalanine, is 14 amino acids long. Left in the record is the CDR3 DNA by itself, 42 bases read in frame from the first base. The germline V gene encodes CDR1 SGHNT and CDR2 YYREEE (reference sequence).